This passage covers 25 T cell receptor beta chains from one sample sequenced in a study of T cells after yellow fever vaccination. TCRdb itself ran the 5' RACE reads through MiXCR, one entry per CDR3 protein. The sample records 450,000 to 600,000 distinct CDR3 sequences, 17% being singletons. The sequencing used PBMCs, collected 4 to 6 days after the first yellow fever vaccination. The receptor set was obtained from a man aged 18 to 30 who received the YFV17D yellow fever vaccine.

The chain joins TRBV5-1 to TRBJ2-1; a weak D match, TRBD2 (6 bases). This CDR3 contains 16 residues. Germline CDR1 reads SGHRS; CDR2 reads YFSETQ. V was shortened by 0 bases and J by 7 bases, with 17 bases between the two germline ends. The CDR3 region has the DNA TGCGCCAGCAGCTTGGCACCCAGCGGGTACATAAATGAGCAGTTCTTC. It codes for CASSLAPSGYINEQFF.

The chain carries TRBV28 and TRBJ1-1, with 8 bases aligning to TRBD1. The ends lost 5 bases at V and 4 bases at J; junction bases unmatched: 9. CDR3 length: 15 amino acids. Germline V gives CDR1 MDHEN, CDR2 SYDVKM. The CDR3 DNA sequence: TGTGCCAGCAGTAGCCCGGGACAGGCACTCACTGAAGCTTTCTTT. Its protein product is CASSSPGQALTEAFF.

The chain is built from TRBV6-2 or TRBV6-3 and TRBJ2-2; 8 nucleotides align to TRBD2. The V gene end was trimmed by 2 bases and the J gene end by 4 bases; junction bases not matched to a gene: 12. Germline assignment: CDR1 MNHEY and CDR2 SVGEGT. This CDR3 is 18 amino acids long. CDR3 sequence: CASSYRSARSGGTGELFF. CDR3 nucleotide sequence: TGTGCCAGCAGTTACAGATCGGCCCGGAGCGGGGGCACCGGGGAGCTGTTTTTT.

This clonotype was seen a few times. The chain employs TRBV5-1 and TRBJ2-3, with TRBD1 matching 8 bases. Germline CDR1 SGHRS, CDR2 YFSETQ. Trimming removed 2 bases from V and 6 bases from J; junction bases left unmatched: 5. The CDR3 sequence is 14 residues long. The CDR3 nucleotides are TGCGCCAGCAGCTTCGGACAGGGCTGGGATACGCAGTATTTT. Its translation: CASSFGQGWDTQYF. Drawing the rest from reference TRBV5-1 and TRBJ2-3, the complete variable domain is KAGVTQTPRYLIKTRGQQVTLSCSPISGHRSVSWYQQTPGQGLQFLFEYFSETQRNKGNFPGRFSGRQFSNSRSEMNVSTLELGDSALYLCASSFGQGWDTQYFGPGTRLTVL.

The rearrangement joins TRBV6-2 or TRBV6-3 to TRBJ2-5; 14 bases map to TRBD2. The V gene end was trimmed by 5 bases and the J gene end by 4 bases; junction bases not matched to a gene: 6. This CDR3 has 16 residues. The germline gives CDR1 MNHEY, CDR2 SVGEGT. CDR3 residues: CASSEPGLAGVETQYF. The CDR3 bases are TGTGCCAGCAGTGAGCCGGGACTAGCGGGGGTAGAGACCCAGTACTTC.

V is TRBV4-3 and J is TRBJ1-6, with D possibly matching TRBD1 (5 bases). Looked up from germline, CDR1 is LGHNA and CDR2 is YSLEER. The CDR3 extends over 14 amino acids. The V end lost 4 bases, the J end lost 6 bases, and 10 bases lay between the germline ends. The CDR3 region has the DNA TGCGCCAGCAGCCCGACAGTAATTAATTCACCCCTCCACTTT. This sequence encodes CASSPTVINSPLHF.

As regards this clonotype: Its ends do not fully match the called genes, so a read error is possible. This chain uses TRBV6-1 with TRBJ1-4; D is unresolved. The CDR3 extends over 14 amino acids. Germline CDR1 reads MNHNS; CDR2 reads SASEGT. This chain's CDR3 is CASRLTRSKEKLFF. The CDR3 DNA sequence: TGTGCCAGCAGACTCACGAGGTCTAAAGAAAAACTGTTTTTT.

In this sample, this clonotype turned up a few times. This chain joins TRBV20-1 and TRBJ2-1, with D possibly called TRBD1 or TRBD2 (6 bases each). The germline V gene has CDR1 DFQATT and CDR2 SNEGSKA (reference sequence). The V end lost 5 bases, the J end lost 5 bases, and 13 bases lay between the germline ends. CDR3 length: 13 amino acids. In DNA, the CDR3 is TGCAGTGCTTCCAGAGGGGGGAACAATGAGCAGTTCTTC. It specifies CSASRGGNNEQFF.

The V gene is TRBV29-1, the J gene TRBJ1-1; D is possibly TRBD1 (5 bases). V dropped 7 bases and J dropped 0 bases, with 9 bases sitting between them. Germline-derived CDR1 and CDR2 are SQVTM and ANQGSEA. The CDR3 contains 12 residues. The CDR3 sequence: CSALDMNTEAFF. As DNA, the CDR3 is TGCAGCGCTTTGGACATGAACACTGAAGCTTTCTTT.

This clonotype has just a few counts. The CDR3 nucleotides read TGTGCCAGCTCCGGATCCCATACGCAGTATTTT. It specifies CASSGSHTQYF. V gene TRBV12-3 or TRBV12-4 combines with J gene TRBJ2-3; no firm D call. V shed 8 bases and J shed 7 bases, with 10 bases lying between them. The CDR3 loop spans 11 amino acids.

The V gene is TRBV28, the J gene TRBJ2-7; tentative D call: TRBD2 (6 bases). Germline V gene lookup returns CDR1 MDHEN and CDR2 SYDVKM. V was shortened by 2 bases and J by 5 bases, with 13 bases between the two germline ends. CDR3 length: 14 residues. CDR3 bases: TGTGCCAGCAGTTTAGGAGGGGTAGGAAACGAGCAGTACGTC. Its protein is CASSLGGVGNEQYV.

This clonotype was recorded a few times. The V and J genes are TRBV4-1 and TRBJ2-3; no definite D call. The V and J ends lost 2 bases and 4 bases respectively, with 7 bases between them. The germline gives CDR1 MGHRA, CDR2 YSYEKL. The CDR3 loop spans 13 amino acids. The DNA of the CDR3 is TGCGCCAGCAGCCAACCGGGTGCAGATACGCAGTATTTT. Its protein product is CASSQPGADTQYF.

This clonotype was observed a few times. The V and J genes are TRBV5-1 and TRBJ2-5, with 7 nucleotides matching TRBD1. Looked up from germline, CDR1 is SGHRS and CDR2 is YFSETQ. The CDR3 has 13 residues. J gave up 10 bases and V 0 bases, and 6 bases lay outside the gene matches. This CDR3 is CASSLGGQVNQYF. CDR3 DNA: TGCGCCAGCAGCTTGGGTGGACAGGTTAACCAGTACTTC.

This clonotype was found a few times. V and J are TRBV5-1 and TRBJ2-1; D is uncertain. CDR1 is SGHRS, CDR2 YFSETQ, per germline. This CDR3 spans 13 amino acids. Trimming removed 5 bases at V and 4 bases at J, with 10 bases between. As DNA, the CDR3 is TGCGCCAGCAGTGTCTACTCATACAATGAGCAGTTCTTC. It is translated as CASSVYSYNEQFF.

The gene calls are TRBV4-3 and TRBJ1-2, with 8 nucleotides matching TRBD1. V lost 0 bases to trimming and J lost 2 bases; unmatched junction nucleotides: 17. Per germline, CDR1 LGHNA and CDR2 YSLEER. This CDR3 is built from 20 residues. CDR3 DNA sequence: TGCGCCAGCAGCCAAGATCTGCTCTTGCAGGGGGCGTTTGGGAACTATGGCTACACCTTC. Translated: CASSQDLLLQGAFGNYGYTF.

The chain has TRBV5-1 and TRBJ1-4; D remains unclear. Trimming removed 0 bases from V and 0 bases from J, with 9 bases in between. There are 16 residues in the CDR3. Germline V lookup: CDR1 SGHRS, CDR2 YFSETQ. CDR3 DNA: TGCGCCAGCAGCTTGGCCTTAGGTTCAACTAATGAAAAACTGTTTTTT. Its protein is CASSLALGSTNEKLFF.

This clonotype was recorded many times. The chain links TRBV5-1 to TRBJ1-6; 9 positions match TRBD1. V lost 5 bases and J lost 9; bases outside the gene matches: 3. The CDR3 has 13 amino acids. Germline loops: CDR1 SGHRS, CDR2 YFSETQ. The CDR3 sequence: CASSGQGSSPLHF. The CDR3 nucleotides are TGCGCCAGCAGTGGACAGGGGAGTTCACCCCTCCACTTT.

The J gene is TRBJ2-2, the V gene TRBV4-1, with D possibly matching TRBD1 (7 bases). The CDR3 runs to 17 residues. Trimming removed 4 bases from V and 7 bases from J, with 22 bases in between. The germline CDR1 and CDR2 sequences are MGHRA and YSYEKL. For the CDR3, the DNA is TGCGCCAGCAGCCTTAGGGGGCTAGCGCCTCAGAACGGGGAGCTGTTTTTT. The encoded protein is CASSLRGLAPQNGELFF.

This clonotype was found a few times. V and J are TRBV7-3 and TRBJ2-2; the D gene is possibly TRBD1 (5 bases). Germline loops: CDR1 SGHTA, CDR2 FQGTGA. The CDR3 covers 15 residues. V dropped 1 base and J dropped 1 base, with 7 bases sitting between them. CDR3 protein: CASSLSQGNTGELFF. In DNA form, the CDR3 reads TGTGCCAGCAGCTTAAGTCAGGGGAACACCGGGGAGCTGTTTTTT.

The chain uses TRBV2 and TRBJ1-2, with 7 bases lining up with TRBD1. The CDR3 runs 15 residues. Germline assignment: CDR1 SNHLY and CDR2 FYNNEI. V lost 4 bases and J lost 6; bases outside the gene matches: 11. The CDR3 nucleotides read TGTGCCAGCAGTGTCTCGCCCAGGGGGTTGGATGGCTACACCTTC. It codes for CASSVSPRGLDGYTF.

The sample holds many counts of this clonotype. The gene calls are TRBV20-1 and TRBJ2-3, with a possible D match to TRBD1 (6 bases). Looked up from germline, CDR1 is DFQATT and CDR2 is SNEGSKA (reference sequence). Trimming took off 8 bases at V and 7 bases at J, with 19 bases between the two ends. The CDR3 has 13 residues. DNA of the CDR3: TGCAGTCCCCGGGACAAAACTGACTATACGCAGTATTTT. Translating it yields CSPRDKTDYTQYF.

The chain is built from TRBV5-1 and TRBJ2-1, with 8 positions matching TRBD1. The CDR3 runs 17 residues. Per germline, CDR1 SGHRS and CDR2 YFSETQ. Trimming removed 3 bases from V and 6 bases from J; junction bases left unmatched: 14. The chain's CDR3 is CASSSPTDRGAGNEQFF. DNA for the CDR3: TGCGCCAGCAGCTCTCCCACTGACAGGGGCGCAGGCAATGAGCAGTTCTTC. Filled out from reference TRBV5-1 and TRBJ2-1, the complete variable domain reads KAGVTQTPRYLIKTRGQQVTLSCSPISGHRSVSWYQQTPGQGLQFLFEYFSETQRNKGNFPGRFSGRQFSNSRSEMNVSTLELGDSALYLCASSSPTDRGAGNEQFFGPGTRLTVL.

This chain joins TRBV12-3 or TRBV12-4 and TRBJ2-7; 9 nucleotides align to TRBD1. The trim removed 5 bases at V and 8 bases at J, leaving 7 bases unmatched. The CDR3 length is 13 residues. In DNA, the CDR3 is TGTGCCAGCAGTCCCGGGACAGGGACCAAGCAGTACTTC. Translated: CASSPGTGTKQYF.

This clonotype was observed a handful of times. The chain is built from TRBV7-9 and TRBJ1-6; a weak D match, TRBD1 (6 bases). Trimming removed 5 bases from V and 2 bases from J, with 13 bases in between. This CDR3 contains 16 residues. Germline V CDR1 and CDR2: SEHNR, FQNEAQ (reference sequence). The CDR3 loop is CASSPIRTAYNSPLHF. For the CDR3, the DNA is TGTGCCAGCAGCCCAATCCGGACAGCCTATAATTCACCCCTCCACTTT.

The chain combines TRBV12-3 or TRBV12-4 with TRBJ2-7; D may be TRBD2 (5 bases). Trimming pared 1 base from V and 5 bases from J, leaving 12 bases between. The CDR3 is 14 amino acids. CDR3: CASSLGYLADEQYF. The CDR3 nucleotides read TGTGCCAGCAGTTTAGGTTACCTAGCCGACGAGCAGTACTTC.